The 27 T cell receptor beta chains below come from one sample, sequenced in a study of blood T cell repertoires in COVID-19. The assay was immunoSEQ multiplex PCR, and TCRdb's table has in-frame clones only and misses some. This sample carries about 100,000 clones, roughly 89% of them seen once, and the ten largest clones take approximately 5.1%. Sample: peripheral blood. The receptors shown here come from a human donor in a cohort sampled during active COVID-19.

CDR3 sequence reads: CASSPRGQRNQPQHF. As DNA, the CDR3 is TGTGCCAGCAGTCCCAGAGGACAGCGCAATCAGCCCCAGCATTTT. The V call is TRBV27, the J call TRBJ1-5; tentative D call: TRBD1 (6 bases). The V gene's germline CDR1 is MNHEY and CDR2 SMNVEV (reference sequence). V lost 5 bases and J lost 2, with 13 bases in between. CDR3 size: 15 residues.

The CDR3 region has the DNA TGTGCCAGCAGTCCAGGACTAGCGGGAGGAGTTTCCTACGAGCAGTACTTC. This encodes CASSPGLAGGVSYEQYF. V and J are TRBV6-6 and TRBJ2-7; TRBD2 matches 14 bases. The CDR3 has 17 residues. Germline CDR1 is MNHNY and CDR2 is SVGAGI (reference sequence). The V and J ends lost 5 bases and 1 base, in that order; junction bases with no gene match: 7.

This clone was counted a single time. The chain recombines TRBV7-9 with TRBJ2-7, with D possibly matching TRBD1 (5 bases). CDR1 is SEHNR, CDR2 FQNEAQ, per germline (reference sequence). The CDR3 is made up of 13 amino acids. Trimming pared 0 bases from V and 7 bases from J, leaving 10 bases between. The CDR3 DNA follows: TGTGCCAGCAGCTTAGCCCAGGGCGGAGAGCAGTACTTC. Protein sequence: CASSLAQGGEQYF.

This clone was detected only once. V gene TRBV2 combines with J gene TRBJ1-5, with D tentatively TRBD1 (6 bases). Germline V gene data show CDR1 as SNHLY and CDR2 as FYNNEI. The CDR3 sequence is 15 residues long. Trimming left V 3 bases short and J 2 bases short, with 11 bases between. Here the CDR3 DNA reads TGTGCCAGCAGTGAGAGGACAGCGCGCAATCAGCCCCAGCATTTT. Protein: CASSERTARNQPQHF.

This chain uses TRBV7-4 with TRBJ2-7; 8 bases fit TRBD1. Germline loops: CDR1 SGHVT, CDR2 SQSDAQ. V shed 1 base and J 5 bases; nucleotides not matched to a gene: 22. This CDR3 spans 20 amino acids. CDR3 in amino acids: CASSLGRGPPYPTGAHEQYF. In DNA form, the CDR3 reads TGTGCCAGCAGCTTAGGCAGGGGGCCCCCTTACCCTACCGGCGCCCACGAGCAGTACTTC.

This clone appeared a single time. The V and J genes are TRBV28 and TRBJ2-7; 8 nucleotides match TRBD1. The ends lost 10 bases at V and 2 bases at J; junction bases unmatched: 10. The CDR3 is made up of 14 amino acids. CDR1 and CDR2 (germline): MDHEN, SYDVKM. The CDR3 nucleotides are TGTGCCACGAGACGGACAGGGTCGGCCTACGAGCAGTACTTC. Its translation is CATRRTGSAYEQYF.

The V and J genes are TRBV15 and TRBJ1-5, with a tentative D call TRBD1 (6 bases). Germline-derived CDR1 and CDR2 are LNHNV and YYDKDF (reference sequence). Between the trimmed V and J ends, which lost 3 bases and 7 bases, there was a span of 7 bases. The CDR3 contains 12 residues. In DNA form, the CDR3 reads TGTGCCACCAGCAGGGACAGCCAGCCCCAGCATTTT. The encoded protein is CATSRDSQPQHF.

The chain combines TRBV21-1 with TRBJ1-2; the DNA was not compared with TRBD1, the D call given in the table. TRBV21-1 is given as a pseudogene. CDR3 size: 14 residues. The CDR3: CASSCRKGVNGYTF. The DNA of the CDR3 is TGTGCCAGCAGCTGTCGTAAGGGGGTGAACGGCTACACCTTC.

The chain recombines TRBV28 with TRBJ2-1, with 11 bases fitting TRBD1. The junction had 4 bases not matched to a gene; V was cut back by 6 bases and J by 3 bases. The CDR3 sequence is 15 residues long. Per the germline V gene, CDR1 is MDHEN and CDR2 is SYDVKM. CDR3 bases: TGTGCCAGCAGGGGGACAGGGGGTGGCTACAATGAGCAGTTCTTC. Protein: CASRGTGGGYNEQFF.

A note on this clone: The same CDR3 also results from other DNA sequences found in this sample. The chain recombines TRBV5-1 with TRBJ1-3, with 8 bases lining up with TRBD1. The trim removed 4 bases at V and 4 bases at J, leaving 4 bases unmatched. Germline assignment: CDR1 SGHRS and CDR2 YFSETQ. The CDR3 runs to 14 residues. CDR3 sequence reads: CASSSGQGGNTIYF. In nucleotides, the CDR3 is TGCGCCAGCAGCAGCGGACAGGGAGGAAACACCATATATTTT.

The V gene is TRBV6-5, the J gene TRBJ2-7; perhaps TRBD1 as D (5 bases). There are 14 residues in the CDR3. Germline CDR1 MNHEY, CDR2 SVGAGI. Trimming took off 4 bases at V and 2 bases at J, with 12 bases between the two ends. CDR3 loop: CASSLQGNPYEQYF. The CDR3 DNA reads as TGTGCCAGCAGTTTGCAGGGAAACCCCTACGAGCAGTACTTC.

This chain links TRBV29-1 with TRBJ2-5, with D unclear. This CDR3 has 13 residues. The V gene lost 4 bases and the J gene lost 4 bases, with 13 bases spanning the gap. Germline V gives CDR1 SQVTM, CDR2 ANQGSEA. The CDR3 region is CSVGPRFIETQYF. The CDR3 DNA is TGCAGCGTTGGTCCGAGATTTATAGAGACCCAGTACTTC. Variable domain in full (rest from reference TRBV29-1 and TRBJ2-5): SAVISQKPSRDICQRGTSLTIQCQVDSQVTMMFWYRQQPGQSLTLIATANQGSEATYESGFVIDKFPISRPNLTFSTLTVSNMSPEDSSIYLCSVGPRFIETQYFGPGTRLLVL.

The rearrangement uses TRBV20-1 and TRBJ2-3; 7 bases are a match to TRBD2. The CDR3 extends over 15 amino acids. Trimming removed 3 bases from V and 4 bases from J; junction bases left unmatched: 10. From germline, CDR1 is DFQATT and CDR2 SNEGSKA (reference sequence). CDR3 sequence (DNA): TGCAGTGCTAGTACTGGCGGGAGTTGGTCAGATACGCAGTATTTT. Protein: CSASTGGSWSDTQYF.

This chain connects TRBV5-6 to TRBJ2-7; 12 nucleotides align to TRBD2. The CDR3 loop spans 15 amino acids. CDR1 and CDR2 from the germline V gene are SGHDT and YYEEEE. J gave up 4 bases and V 4 bases, and 6 bases lay outside the gene matches. Here the CDR3 reads CASSPGLAGRYEQYF. The CDR3 region has the DNA TGTGCCAGCAGCCCCGGACTAGCGGGACGGTACGAGCAGTACTTC.

The V and J genes are TRBV5-8 and TRBJ1-5; D not certain. With 1 base removed from V and 6 bases from J, the gap between germline ends came to 11 bases. Looked up from germline, CDR1 is SGHTS and CDR2 is YDEGEE. The CDR3 is 14 residues long. The CDR3 protein is CASSLFREGQPQHF. In DNA form, the CDR3 reads TGTGCCAGCAGCTTGTTTAGGGAGGGTCAGCCCCAGCATTTT.

The V call is TRBV5-1, the J call TRBJ1-1; TRBD1 matches at 7 bases. The germline CDR1 and CDR2 sequences are SGHRS and YFSETQ. The CDR3 sequence is 14 residues long. V lost 4 bases and J lost 6; bases outside the gene matches: 9. The DNA of the CDR3 is TGCGCCAGCAGCGAACAAAGGACAGGTGCTGAAGCTTTCTTT. It translates to CASSEQRTGAEAFF.

V is TRBV7-3 and J is TRBJ2-2; D is undetermined. The V and J ends lost 5 bases and 1 base respectively, with 8 bases between them. Germline loops: CDR1 SGHTA, CDR2 FQGTGA. CDR3 length equals 14 residues. The CDR3 spells CASSHYKNTGELFF. The CDR3 DNA reads TGTGCCAGCAGCCACTACAAGAACACCGGGGAGCTGTTTTTT.

This sequence joins TRBV6-5 and TRBJ2-2; 7 bases map to TRBD1. The CDR3 is made up of 15 amino acids. V shed 7 bases, J shed 4 bases, and the junction held 9 bases outside the gene matches. Germline V gene lookup returns CDR1 MNHEY and CDR2 SVGAGI. Written as DNA, the CDR3 is TGTGCCAGCAACTTAGGACAGGCTAGCACCGGGGAGCTGTTTTTT. It translates to CASNLGQASTGELFF.

This chain uses TRBV25-1 with TRBJ1-4; possibly TRBD1 for D (6 bases). The CDR3 extends over 16 amino acids. V was shortened by 0 bases and J by 3 bases, with 11 bases between the two germline ends. Germline CDR1 is MGHDK and CDR2 is SYGVNS. The CDR3 sequence is CASSEYMGAPNEKLFF. In nucleotides, the CDR3 is TGTGCCAGCAGTGAATATATGGGGGCACCTAATGAAAAACTGTTTTTT.

This chain uses TRBV7-9 with TRBJ2-4; D gene ambiguous. Per the germline V gene, CDR1 is SEHNR and CDR2 is FQNEAQ (reference sequence). The CDR3 contains 16 residues. Between the trimmed V and J ends, which lost 5 bases and 1 base, there was a span of 15 bases. The CDR3 DNA sequence: TGTGCCAGCAGCGCAGACACAACTGGGGCCAAAAACATTCAGTACTTC. Protein product: CASSADTTGAKNIQYF.

This clone appeared a single time. The chain carries TRBV5-1 and TRBJ1-4; 12 nucleotides agree with TRBD1. CDR1 and CDR2 (germline): SGHRS, YFSETQ. V lost 4 bases to trimming and J lost 4 bases; unmatched junction nucleotides: 5. CDR3 length equals 16 residues. CDR3 nucleotides: TGCGCCAGCAGCCTGGGACAGGGGGCGCATAATGAAAAACTGTTTTTT. It specifies CASSLGQGAHNEKLFF.

The chain joins TRBV7-8 to TRBJ2-6; TRBD2 aligns across 8 bases. Germline V gene data show CDR1 as SGHVS and CDR2 as FQNEAQ. The CDR3 is 17 amino acids. With 5 bases clipped from V and 0 bases from J, the junction kept 6 bases outside the gene matches. The DNA of the CDR3 is TGTGCCAGCAGCCCCCGGGAGGGAGGCTCTGGGGCCAACGTCCTGACTTTC. This encodes CASSPREGGSGANVLTF.

This clone has a single count. This rearrangement joins TRBV7-6 to TRBJ2-2; the match to TRBD2 covers 15 bases. Per the germline V gene, CDR1 is SGHVS and CDR2 is FNYEAQ. The length of the CDR3 is 18 residues. With V trimmed by 5 bases and J by 5 bases, 9 bases remained unmatched. CDR3 amino acids: CASSRDLGTSGGTGELFF. In DNA form, the CDR3 reads TGTGCCAGCAGCCGGGACCTCGGGACTAGCGGGGGGACCGGGGAGCTGTTTTTT.

This chain uses TRBV9 with TRBJ2-1; TRBD2 matches at 11 bases. J gave up 7 bases and V 0 bases, and 3 bases lay outside the gene matches. The CDR3 extends over 15 amino acids. CDR1 SGDLS and CDR2 YYNGEE come from the germline V gene. The CDR3 sequence: CASSVDLAGGNEQFF. CDR3 coding DNA: TGTGCCAGCAGCGTAGACCTAGCGGGAGGTAATGAGCAGTTCTTC.

For the CDR3, the DNA is TGTGCCAGCTCACCACTGGCGGGGACAGGGGGCAACTATGGCTACACCTTC. Translated, it gives CASSPLAGTGGNYGYTF. V gene TRBV18 combines with J gene TRBJ1-2, with 12 bases that match TRBD1. CDR1 is KGHSH, CDR2 LQKENI, per germline. Trimming took 1 base from V and 2 from J; bases not matched to a gene: 5. This CDR3 region has 17 residues.

This chain links TRBV5-1 with TRBJ2-7; TRBD2 matches at 8 bases. The germline gives CDR1 SGHRS, CDR2 YFSETQ. The ends lost 1 base at V and 2 bases at J; junction bases unmatched: 2. CDR3 size: 14 residues. The DNA for the CDR3 is TGCGCCAGCAGCTTGCGGGAGGGAGCCTACGAGCAGTACTTC. Its protein product is CASSLREGAYEQYF.

The CDR3 DNA reads as TGTGCCAGCAGTCTCCGCAAGCGGGGCACAGATACGCAGTATTTT. Amino acids: CASSLRKRGTDTQYF. The chain employs TRBV27 and TRBJ2-3; the D gene is possibly TRBD2 (6 bases). The CDR3 is 15 amino acids. Germline V lookup: CDR1 MNHEY, CDR2 SMNVEV (reference sequence). V was shortened by 5 bases and J by 1 base, with 13 bases between the two germline ends.